This TCR beta chain was sequenced in a study of blood T cells in healthy people across ages. Germline loops: CDR1 DFQATT, CDR2 SNEGSKA (reference sequence). This CDR3 region has 12 residues. V was trimmed by 4 bases and J by 5 bases, leaving 11 bases between them. The use of a sample-barcoded 5' primer and a J-beta primer mix characterized a second PCR of roughly 7 to 12 cycles. TCRdb ran MiXCR on the 5' RACE reads and lists one entry per CDR3 protein. In the table there are approximately 850,000 distinct CDR3 sequences, roughly 50% of which are singletons. The sequenced sample was blood. V is TRBV20-1 and J is TRBJ1-2; unclear D gene. The clonotype comes from a man aged 30-40 years in good health. CDR3 protein: CSAIFQLYGYTF. The CDR3 DNA sequence: TGCAGTGCTATTTTCCAGCTTTATGGCTACACCTTC.